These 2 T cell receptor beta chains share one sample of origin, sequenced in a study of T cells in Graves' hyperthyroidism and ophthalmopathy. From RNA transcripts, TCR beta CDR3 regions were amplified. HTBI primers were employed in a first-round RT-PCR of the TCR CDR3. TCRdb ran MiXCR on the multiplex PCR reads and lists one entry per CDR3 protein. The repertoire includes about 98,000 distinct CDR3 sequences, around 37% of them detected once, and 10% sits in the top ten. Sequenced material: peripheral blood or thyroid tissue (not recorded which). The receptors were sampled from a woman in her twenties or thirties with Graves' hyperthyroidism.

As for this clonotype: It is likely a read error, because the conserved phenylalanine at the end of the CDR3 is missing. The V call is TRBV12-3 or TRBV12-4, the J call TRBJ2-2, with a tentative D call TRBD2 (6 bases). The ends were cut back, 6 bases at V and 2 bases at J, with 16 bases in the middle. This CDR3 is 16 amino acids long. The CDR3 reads CASSPGTSQNTGELFV. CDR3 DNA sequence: TGTGCCAGCAGCCCTGGGACTTCTCAAAACACCGGGGAGCTGTTTGTT.

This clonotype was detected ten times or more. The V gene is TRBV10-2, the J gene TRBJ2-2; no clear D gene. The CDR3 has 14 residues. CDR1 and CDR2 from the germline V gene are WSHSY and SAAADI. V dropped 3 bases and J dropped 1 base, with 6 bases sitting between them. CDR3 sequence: CASSEYLNTGELFF. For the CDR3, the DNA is TGCGCCAGCAGTGAATATCTGAACACCGGGGAGCTGTTTTTT.